The sequence of this TCR beta chain was determined in a study of T cell responses to AZD1222 COVID-19 vaccine. Study overall: It was second doses at about 4 or about 12 weeks that were pooled. Findings and caveats of the study: Most donors were white British and more were female, and clonal diversity was possibly underestimated.

The method was immunoSEQ multiplex PCR; TCRdb's version includes in-frame clones alone and lacks a portion of them. The data hold 150,000 to 160,000 clones, with about nine tenths observed a single time. V lost 6 bases to trimming and J lost 7 bases; unmatched junction nucleotides: 4. Germline loops: CDR1 MNHEY, CDR2 SVGAGI. The CDR3 length is 12 residues. This clone was observed once. Antigen unknown. The starting material was peripheral blood, obtained on day 0 of AZD1222 vaccination. The rearrangement links TRBV6-5 to TRBJ1-2; 8 positions agree with TRBD1. The source of this sequence is an adult in good health. The CDR3 is CASRSTGGGYTF. The CDR3 nucleotides read TGTGCCAGCAGGAGCACAGGGGGTGGCTACACCTTC.